The entry below describes one TCR beta chain. In the original processing: Amplified reference gene primers provided the basis for estimating nucleated cell counts. Assay: immunoSEQ multiplex PCR; the TCRdb copy retains only in-frame clones and omits some. V and J calls and clone size come straight from that table; D and trimming were deduced from the DNA. The sample contains tens of thousands of clones, 65% to 80% of which appear only once. These data originate in a study of blood T cell repertoires in COVID-19. The wider study: PBMCs, B-cell-depleted T cells, or T cells were the source of the cDNA or gDNA that made up the material.

Germline lookup yields CDR1 SGHTS and CDR2 YDEGEE. V was trimmed by 3 bases and J by 7 bases, leaving 14 bases between them. The CDR3 is 15 amino acids. The sample comprised peripheral blood. This clonotype originated in a human donor in a cohort sampled during active COVID-19. The V call is TRBV5-8, the J call TRBJ1-6; D possibly corresponds to TRBD1 (6 bases). In DNA form, the CDR3 reads TGTGCCAGCAGCTCCCAGGACAGAACGAATTCACCCCTCCACTTT. It encodes CASSSQDRTNSPLHF.